This T cell receptor (beta chain) comes out of a study of identical twins. As to this clonotype: A read error may be the cause here, since a much bigger clone is one base away.

Each donor (without exception) was a healthy Caucasian. In TCRdb, the 5' RACE reads were re-called with MiXCR into one record per CDR3 protein. The sample gives 410,000 or so distinct CDR3 sequences, 18% of which show up once; roughly 12% is in the top ten. CDR3 length: 14 residues. Germline V CDR1 and CDR2: DFQATT, SNEGSKA (reference sequence). V was cut by 3 bases and J by 1 base, with 10 bases left in between. The receptor was derived from a man aged 45-60 years in good health. This chain uses TRBV20-1 with TRBJ1-5; the D is unclear. Specimen: naive T cells sorted from blood. The CDR3 region has the DNA TGCAGTGCTAGCGGAGCTTGGAGCAATCAGCCCCAGCATTTT. It translates to CSASGAWSNQPQHF.